Listed below are T cell receptor beta chains from one sample, sequenced in a study of pediatric ulcerative colitis. Measured with immunoSEQ multiplex PCR; TCRdb has only the in-frame clones, and not every one. The repertoire consists of more than 50,000 clones, with around 86% occurring once and the leading ten covering approximately 1.5%. Specimen: blood. Receptors were obtained from a boy aged 5-17 years who was a control in a study of pediatric ulcerative colitis. Each CDR3 is given with its conserved first and last residue.

v_gene	j_gene	CDR3aa
TRBV2	TRBJ2-7	CASTVTGSYEQYF
TRBV16	TRBJ1-2	CASSLGLSYGYTF
TRBV7-9	TRBJ2-7	CASSSGLIEQYF
TRBV25-1	TRBJ2-7	CASSESLAGSYEQYF
TRBV4-3	TRBJ1-3	CASSQVEWQGLFGSGNTIYF
TRBV23-1	TRBJ1-4	CASSQWVLSGVNEKLFF
TRBV5-1	TRBJ2-3	CASSPGGTDTQYF
TRBV10-1	TRBJ2-7	CASSDDRDHEQYF
TRBV7-2	TRBJ2-2	CASSLETFRATGELFF
TRBV6-5	TRBJ1-1	CASSPSIVNTEAFF
TRBV7-2	TRBJ2-2	CASSPYLGFGTGELFF
TRBV7-6	TRBJ2-7	CASSLNPASSYEQYF
TRBV14	TRBJ2-7	CASSQDSGAYYEQYF
TRBV18	TRBJ1-4	CASSRYRDRDEKLFF
TRBV27	TRBJ1-2	CASREGPPYGYTF
TRBV5-4	TRBJ1-2	CASSLAAGGGYTF
TRBV4-2	TRBJ2-6	CASSRTGASGANVLTF
TRBV18	TRBJ2-7	CASSPTGTSFVYEQYF
TRBV6-4	TRBJ2-3	CASSESSTDTQYF
TRBV23-1	TRBJ2-7	CASSQPSQGGPYEQYF
TRBV19	TRBJ2-7	CASSRTGGSSYEQYF
TRBV4-1	TRBJ2-7	CASSRAEEPTYEQYF
TRBV28	TRBJ2-3	CASTRQDYTDTQYF
TRBV7-6	TRBJ2-2	CASSQELAGGGELFF
TRBV27	TRBJ1-2	CASSRTGTGDGYTF
TRBV5-5	TRBJ1-5	CASSLSGAPQPQHF
TRBV2	TRBJ2-1	CASRPGTGIDEQFF
TRBV7-2	TRBJ2-4	CASSLRVRGPSVPKNIQYF
TRBV30	TRBJ1-6	CAWSVSGRSSYNSPLHF
TRBV10-3	TRBJ2-5	CAIRGGQGKETQYF
TRBV28	TRBJ1-5	CASSLGPVNQPQHF
TRBV5-5	TRBJ2-3	CASSLRGGDTQYF
TRBV19	TRBJ2-1	CASSIPGQGGYNEQFF
TRBV7-8	TRBJ1-6	CASSLYSGANSPLHF
TRBV28	TRBJ1-2	CASSPPGQGASYGYTF
TRBV7-9	TRBJ2-5	CASSLIIALQETQYF
TRBV7-9	TRBJ1-2	CASLPPGGLANYGYTF
TRBV5-4	TRBJ2-2	CASSVGTSGTGELFF
TRBV19	TRBJ2-3	CASSPGTATDTQYF
TRBV28	TRBJ2-7	CASRGGNTDSYEQYF
TRBV10-1	TRBJ2-3	CASRSGTSGGSDTQYF
TRBV6-6	TRBJ2-1	CASRAGGFNEQFF
TRBV6-6	TRBJ2-2	CAVGTSTGELFF
TRBV6-1	TRBJ1-1	CASSEAGLGTEAFF
TRBV19	TRBJ2-3	CASSIGTSLIKSTDTQYF
TRBV27	TRBJ2-3	CASSPRVTDTQYF